What follows are 28 T cell receptor beta chains derived from one specimen sequenced in a study of blood T cell repertoires in COVID-19. Clones were sequenced by immunoSEQ multiplex PCR, and TCRdb holds only the in-frame ones, with some missing. The table includes roughly 170,000 clones, around nine tenths detected once. Sequencing was done on a sample of peripheral blood. The source is a woman aged 65 to 85 with COVID-19, enrolled during active disease.

The sample holds one count of this clone. The V call is TRBV2, the J call TRBJ1-4; D remains unclear. The CDR3 spans 14 residues. The germline gives CDR1 SNHLY, CDR2 FYNNEI. Trimming pared 6 bases from V and 1 base from J, leaving 9 bases between. Here the CDR3 reads CASSLTLTNEKLFF. The CDR3 DNA reads TGTGCCAGCAGCTTGACACTAACTAATGAAAAACTGTTTTTT.

The chain carries TRBV5-5 and TRBJ2-2; 10 bases align to TRBD2. Germline CDR1 SGHKS, CDR2 YYEKEE (reference sequence). The CDR3 covers 15 residues. The V and J ends lost 1 base and 3 bases, in that order; junction bases with no gene match: 0. CDR3 residues: CASSLTSGDTGELFF. The DNA of the CDR3 is TGTGCCAGCAGCTTGACTAGCGGGGACACCGGGGAGCTGTTTTTT.

The V call is TRBV11-2, the J call TRBJ2-7; D gene uncertain. The CDR3 is made up of 12 amino acids. Trimming removed 2 bases at V and 4 bases at J, with 6 bases between. Germline CDR1 reads SGHAT; CDR2 reads FQNNGV. CDR3 sequence: CASSLRGYEQYF. CDR3 bases: TGTGCCAGCAGCTTACGAGGATACGAGCAGTACTTC.

The chain joins TRBV5-1 to TRBJ2-7, with 7 bases matching TRBD2. Losses at the gene ends were 0 bases for V and 6 bases for J; bases not matched to a gene: 6. This CDR3 is 14 amino acids long. In germline, CDR1 is SGHRS, CDR2 YFSETQ. The CDR3 spells CASSLASGGGEQYF. The CDR3 coding sequence is TGCGCCAGCAGCTTGGCCTCGGGGGGAGGCGAGCAGTACTTC.

V and J are TRBV11-2 and TRBJ2-1; 8 bases are a match to TRBD2. V lost 5 bases and J lost 4; bases outside the gene matches: 7. The CDR3 totals 15 residues. Germline assignment: CDR1 SGHAT and CDR2 FQNNGV. CDR3 nucleotide sequence: TGTGCCAGCAGCCGGAGCGGGAGCTTGTACAATGAGCAGTTCTTC. This gives the protein CASSRSGSLYNEQFF. Full variable domain (missing parts from reference TRBV11-2 and TRBJ2-1): EAGVAQSPRYKIIEKRQSVAFWCNPISGHATLYWYQQILGQGPKLLIQFQNNGVVDDSQLPKDRFSAERLKGVDSTLKIQPAKLEDSAVYLCASSRSGSLYNEQFFGPGTRLTVL.

This sequence joins TRBV24-1 and TRBJ1-5; TRBD1 aligns across 7 bases. Germline-derived CDR1 and CDR2 are KGHDR and SFDVKD. The J segment lost 7 bases and the V segment lost 9 bases, leaving 5 bases of the junction unmatched. CDR3 size: 12 residues. DNA for the CDR3: TGTGCCACCGGGACAGCTGGACAGCCCCAGCATTTT. As protein: CATGTAGQPQHF.

This clone was found once. The rearrangement links TRBV6-4 to TRBJ1-2; D is unresolved. V was trimmed by 0 bases and J by 8 bases, leaving 13 bases between them. Germline V gene data show CDR1 as MRHNA and CDR2 as SNTAGT. CDR3 length equals 14 residues. CDR3: CASSDSSLEGGYTF. The CDR3 DNA sequence: TGTGCCAGCAGTGACTCGAGTCTGGAGGGAGGCTACACCTTC.

J is TRBJ2-7 and V is TRBV3-1 (or the pseudogene TRBV3-2), with no clear D. The V end lost 2 bases, the J end lost 6 bases, and 8 bases lay between the germline ends. Germline assignment: CDR1 LGHDT and CDR2 YNNKEL (reference sequence). The CDR3 totals 12 residues. CDR3 in amino acids: CASSQSLSEQYF. The CDR3 DNA reads as TGTGCCAGCAGCCAATCCCTTTCCGAGCAGTACTTC.

The chain has TRBV20-1 and TRBJ2-7; possibly TRBD1 for D (5 bases). Germline V lookup: CDR1 DFQATT, CDR2 SNEGSKA (reference sequence). V was cut by 3 bases and J by 6 bases, with 18 bases left in between. This CDR3 contains 14 residues. The DNA for the CDR3 is TGCAGTGCTAGTTTGGCAGGGCGGTATGTCGAGCAGTACTTC. It translates to CSASLAGRYVEQYF.

The chain is built from TRBV18 and TRBJ1-2; the D is unclear. V lost 3 bases, J lost 7 bases, and 15 bases lay in between. The length of the CDR3 is 14 residues. The germline V gene encodes CDR1 KGHSH and CDR2 LQKENI. In nucleotides, the CDR3 is TGTGCCAGCTCACCCGGAGAAGTGTTCGGTGGCTACACCTTC. The encoded protein is CASSPGEVFGGYTF.

The rearrangement joins TRBV6-5 to TRBJ1-6; D is unresolved. Trimming cost V 6 bases and J 7 bases, with 10 bases left between them. Germline V gene lookup returns CDR1 MNHEY and CDR2 SVGAGI. The CDR3 has 13 residues. The CDR3 DNA reads as TGTGCCAGCAGGGGCCGGCCCAATTCACCCCTCCACTTT. This codes for CASRGRPNSPLHF.

This CDR3 reads CAWSMDRGSEAFF. The CDR3, as DNA: TGTGCCTGGAGTATGGACAGGGGGTCTGAAGCTTTCTTT. This sequence joins TRBV30 and TRBJ1-1, with 10 positions matching TRBD1. V shed 2 bases and J 6 bases; nucleotides not matched to a gene: 3. CDR1 and CDR2 from the germline V gene are GTSNPN and SVGIG (reference sequence). The CDR3 covers 13 residues.

This clone was seen more than once but under ten times. As DNA, the CDR3 is TGTGCCTGGAGCCCGAGGGACAGCTATGGCTACACCTTC. Protein sequence: CAWSPRDSYGYTF. The V and J genes are TRBV30 and TRBJ1-2, with 7 bases identical to TRBD1. The junction had 5 bases not matched to a gene; V was cut back by 3 bases and J by 4 bases. Per the germline V gene, CDR1 is GTSNPN and CDR2 is SVGIG (reference sequence). The CDR3 is 13 residues long. The full variable domain, rest sourced from reference TRBV30 and TRBJ1-2, is SQTIHQWPATLVQPVGSPLSLECTVEGTSNPNLYWYRQAAGRGLQLLFYSVGIGQISSEVPQNLSASRPQDRQFILSSKKLLLSDSGFYLCAWSPRDSYGYTFGSGTRLTVV.

This clone is a singleton in its sample. The chain is built from TRBV5-1 and TRBJ2-6; 11 nucleotides align to TRBD1. Germline V gene lookup returns CDR1 SGHRS and CDR2 YFSETQ. This CDR3 has 20 amino acids. V was clipped by 4 bases and J by 4 bases; unmatched bases: 16. DNA for the CDR3: TGCGCCAGCAGCCCTAGAATTCCAGGACAGGGGGCGCGAGGGGCCAACGTCCTGACTTTC. Its protein is CASSPRIPGQGARGANVLTF.

The chain carries TRBV30 and TRBJ2-3; D might be TRBD2 (6 bases). V was clipped by 5 bases and J by 5 bases, with 17 bases between them. Germline lookup yields CDR1 GTSNPN and CDR2 SVGIG (reference sequence). The CDR3 consists of 14 residues. CDR3 amino acids: CAWGGGPRVDTQYF. Here the CDR3 DNA reads TGTGCCTGGGGCGGAGGGCCTAGGGTAGATACGCAGTATTTT.

This clone has at least ten counts. The chain employs TRBV6-5 and TRBJ1-1; D ambiguous. V was shortened by 8 bases and J by 4 bases, with 17 bases between the two germline ends. CDR1 and CDR2 (germline): MNHEY, SVGAGI. CDR3 size: 14 residues. CDR3 bases: TGTGCCAGCTACCGGGTGACCCTGCCCACTGAAGCTTTCTTT. Translation: CASYRVTLPTEAFF.

The V and J genes are TRBV6-2 or TRBV6-3 and TRBJ2-6; TRBD1 matches at 9 bases. Germline CDR1 is MNHEY and CDR2 is SVGEGT. V dropped 4 bases and J dropped 1; count of bases not matched to a gene: 5. CDR3 length: 17 amino acids. The CDR3 DNA sequence: TGTGCCAGCAGTTTGGACAGGGGTCCTTCTGGGGCCAACGTCCTGACTTTC. It encodes CASSLDRGPSGANVLTF.

The rearrangement links TRBV28 to TRBJ2-2; D possibly corresponds to TRBD1 (6 bases). From germline, CDR1 is MDHEN and CDR2 SYDVKM. The V end lost 6 bases, the J end lost 6 bases, and 17 bases lay between the germline ends. This CDR3 comprises 15 residues. The CDR3 spells CASRINRVPAGELFF. DNA of the CDR3: TGTGCCAGCAGGATAAACAGGGTACCGGCCGGGGAGCTGTTTTTT.

This clone was detected once. This chain uses TRBV28 with TRBJ2-1; 10 bases map to TRBD2. CDR1 and CDR2 (germline): MDHEN, SYDVKM. This CDR3 has 20 amino acids. Germline trimming cut 4 bases from V and 2 bases from J; bases unmatched to any gene: 17. Written as DNA, the CDR3 is TGTGCCAGCAGTTCTCCCCGGGTTGGTCTAGCGGGGGACCCCTACAATGAGCAGTTCTTC. Protein product: CASSSPRVGLAGDPYNEQFF.

The chain links TRBV15 to TRBJ1-3, with D possibly matching TRBD1 (6 bases). V was trimmed by 1 base and J by 8 bases, leaving 18 bases between them. Looked up from germline, CDR1 is LNHNV and CDR2 is YYDKDF (reference sequence). The CDR3 loop spans 16 amino acids. CDR3 DNA sequence: TGTGCCACCAGCAGAGTTTCGGGACAATCCCCGGACACCATATATTTT. Residues: CATSRVSGQSPDTIYF.

The V gene is TRBV5-1, the J gene TRBJ1-1, with 7 bases fitting TRBD1. Trimming removed 0 bases from V and 2 bases from J; junction bases left unmatched: 4. In germline, CDR1 is SGHRS, CDR2 YFSETQ. This CDR3 region has 15 residues. The CDR3 reads CASSLGTGANTEAFF. The CDR3 nucleotides read TGCGCCAGCAGCTTGGGCACAGGGGCTAACACTGAAGCTTTCTTT.

The chain couples TRBV5-4 to TRBJ2-7, with 11 nucleotides matching TRBD1. With 4 bases clipped from V and 3 bases from J, the junction kept 6 bases outside the gene matches. CDR1 and CDR2 (germline): SGHNT, YYREEE (reference sequence). The CDR3 is made up of 15 amino acids. This CDR3 reads CASSPGTGGLYEQYF. For the CDR3, the DNA is TGTGCCAGCAGCCCCGGGACAGGGGGGCTCTACGAGCAGTACTTC.

The V and J genes are TRBV7-9 and TRBJ1-3, with 11 bases identical to TRBD1. With V trimmed by 6 bases and J by 4 bases, 8 bases remained unmatched. The CDR3 runs 16 residues. The germline gives CDR1 SEHNR, CDR2 FQNEAQ (reference sequence). As DNA, the CDR3 is TGTGCCAGCAGGCCCGGGACAGGGGGTCTCGGAAACACCATATATTTT. Translating gives CASRPGTGGLGNTIYF.

This sequence joins TRBV28 and TRBJ1-2; 9 nucleotides align to TRBD1. The germline gives CDR1 MDHEN, CDR2 SYDVKM. The CDR3 extends over 14 amino acids. The trim removed 5 bases at V and 4 bases at J, leaving 5 bases unmatched. CDR3: CASSVPGQGYGYTF. As DNA, the CDR3 is TGTGCCAGCAGTGTACCGGGACAGGGCTATGGCTACACCTTC.

The chain uses TRBV29-1 and TRBJ1-5; possible D gene TRBD1, 6 bases. Germline CDR1 reads SQVTM; CDR2 reads ANQGSEA. V was clipped by 7 bases and J by 6 bases, with 16 bases between them. CDR3 length: 13 residues. CDR3 bases: TGCAGCGCCCAAGGGGGACGGGGTCAGCCCCAGCATTTT. It translates to CSAQGGRGQPQHF.

This rearrangement joins TRBV28 to TRBJ2-7; TRBD2 might be the D (6 bases). Germline V lookup: CDR1 MDHEN, CDR2 SYDVKM. V gave up 7 bases and J gave up 5 bases, with 21 bases separating them. The CDR3 totals 15 residues. CDR3 residues: CASTPWRGALHEQYF. The CDR3 bases are TGTGCCAGCACCCCGTGGCGGGGAGCCCTTCACGAGCAGTACTTC.

The rearrangement uses TRBV9 and TRBJ2-3; D may be TRBD2 (6 bases). Germline assignment: CDR1 SGDLS and CDR2 YYNGEE. V was shortened by 7 bases and J by 14 bases, with 20 bases between the two germline ends. CDR3 length equals 12 residues. CDR3 DNA: TGTGCCAGCGGACCGGAGGGCCCCAGGTTGTATTTT. Translating it yields CASGPEGPRLYF.

The genes are TRBV5-6 and TRBJ1-3; unclear D gene. This CDR3 has 15 amino acids. V was shortened by 1 base and J by 0 bases, with 8 bases between the two germline ends. CDR1 and CDR2 (germline): SGHDT, YYEEEE. The CDR3 loop reads CASSLFSSSGNTIYF. CDR3 nucleotide sequence: TGTGCCAGCAGCTTGTTTTCCAGCTCTGGAAACACCATATATTTT.